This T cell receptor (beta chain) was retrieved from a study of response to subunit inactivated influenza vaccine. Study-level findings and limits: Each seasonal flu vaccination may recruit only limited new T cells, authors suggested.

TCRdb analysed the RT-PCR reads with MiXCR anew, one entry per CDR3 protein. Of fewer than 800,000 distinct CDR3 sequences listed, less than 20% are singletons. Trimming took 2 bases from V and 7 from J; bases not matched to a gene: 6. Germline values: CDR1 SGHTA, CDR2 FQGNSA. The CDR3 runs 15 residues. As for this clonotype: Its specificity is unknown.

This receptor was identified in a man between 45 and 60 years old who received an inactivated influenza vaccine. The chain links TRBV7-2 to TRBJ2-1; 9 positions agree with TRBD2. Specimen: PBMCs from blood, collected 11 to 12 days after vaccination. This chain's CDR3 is CASSLTAGGPNEQFF. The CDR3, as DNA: TGTGCCAGCAGCTTAACAGCGGGGGGACCGAATGAGCAGTTCTTC.